The rows below give T cell receptor beta chains drawn from one sample of a study of prognosis after radiotherapy for stage I lung cancer. TCRdb redid the calling of the multiplex PCR reads with MiXCR, one entry per CDR3 protein. The sample shows about 18,000 distinct CDR3 sequences, 29% of them seen only once. The material was PBMCs, obtained before or after stereotactic body radiation therapy (not recorded which). The receptors shown here come from a donor at least 50 years old with non-small cell lung cancer. Both conserved end residues are part of each CDR3. The D gene is left open where the match is weak. Clone size appears in some rows only: once, few, many, or a class for an expanded clone.

TRBJ1-5 many TRBD1 TRBV19 TGTGCCAGTAGTAAAACCGGGACAGGGGCCTTCAATCAGCCCCAGCATTTT CASSKTGTGAFNQPQHF
TRBJ1-1 many . TRBV12-3/TRBV12-4 TGTGCCAGCAGTTTTTCCCCAGGGGTTGGCACTGAAGCTTTCTTT CASSFSPGVGTEAFF
TRBJ2-7 many . TRBV25-1 TGTGCCAGCAAAGGGTACGTCAACGAGCAGTACTTC CASKGYVNEQYF
TRBJ2-4 many . TRBV30 TGTGCCTGGAGTGCCACATCGTTTGCCAAAAACATTCAGTACTTC CAWSATSFAKNIQYF
TRBJ1-2 many TRBD1 TRBV2 TGTGCCAGCAGTGTAAGCAGGGGGCCTAACTATGGCTACACCTTC CASSVSRGPNYGYTF
TRBJ2-1 . TRBD2 TRBV7-9 TGTGCCAGCTTAGCTAGCGGGAGACTCAATGAGCAGTTCTTC CASLASGRLNEQFF
TRBJ1-2 many . TRBV12-3/TRBV12-4 TGTGCCAGCAGTTTAGCGACAGGTTTAGATGGCTACACCTTC CASSLATGLDGYTF
TRBJ2-7 many . TRBV4-2 TGTGCCAGCAGCCAAGAAGGCGATGTAGGATACGAGCAGTACTTC CASSQEGDVGYEQYF
TRBJ2-5 . TRBD2 TRBV5-8 TGTGCCAGCAGCTTGGGACTAGCACTTGAGACCCAGTACTTC CASSLGLALETQYF
TRBJ2-3 medium-sized TRBD2 TRBV15 TGTGCCACCAGCAGAGATATAGCGGGAGAGTGGGGCTACACAGATACGCAGTATTTT CATSRDIAGEWGYTDTQYF
TRBJ2-3 many TRBD2 TRBV7-9 TGTGCCAGCAGCCCTCTAGCGGGGTCTGTCCCAGATACGCAGTATTTT CASSPLAGSVPDTQYF
TRBJ2-7 many TRBD2 TRBV2 TGTGCCAGCAGTGAAGACGTCTCGGGGAGCGGGAGTGCCTACGAGCAGTACTTC CASSEDVSGSGSAYEQYF
TRBJ2-2 many . TRBV4-3 TGCGCCAGCAGCCAAGAGGGTTACCCTCCACGCGGGGAGCTGTTTTTT CASSQEGYPPRGELFF
TRBJ1-2 many TRBD1 TRBV12-3/TRBV12-4 TGTGCCAGTACCGGGACAGGGAGAAACTATGGCTACACCTTC CASTGTGRNYGYTF
TRBJ1-5 many . TRBV7-2 TGTGCCAGCAGCTTAGTAGGACAGAGGTATCAGCCCCAGCATTTT CASSLVGQRYQPQHF
TRBJ2-1 many . TRBV5-1 TGCGCCAGCAGCTCCACCTACAATGAGCAGTTCTTC CASSSTYNEQFF
TRBJ2-5 many . TRBV6-5 TGTGCCAGCAGTTACTCTGGGGGGAAGACCCAGTACTTC CASSYSGGKTQYF
TRBJ2-2 many . TRBV20-1 TGCAGTGCTAGAGATCAGGTCACCGGGGAGCTGTTTTTT CSARDQVTGELFF
TRBJ2-2 many . TRBV5-1 TGCGCCAGCAGCTTGCGGTCCACCAGGGAGCTGTTTTTT CASSLRSTRELFF
TRBJ1-2 many . TRBV19 TGTGCCAGTAGTGACAGGAACTATGGCTACACCTTC CASSDRNYGYTF
TRBJ2-2 medium-sized TRBD2 TRBV5-1 TGCGCCAGCAGCTTGTCGTCCGGGACTAGTTACACCGGGGAGCTGTTTTTT CASSLSSGTSYTGELFF
TRBJ1-2 medium-sized . TRBV20-1 TGCAGTGCCACCGGAACTTCTTATGGCTACACCTTC CSATGTSYGYTF
TRBJ1-1 many TRBD1 TRBV20-1 TGCAGTGCAAATGGACAGGTGAACACTGAAGCTTTCTTT CSANGQVNTEAFF
TRBJ2-2 many TRBD2 TRBV7-2 TGTGCCAGCAGACTAGCGGGAGTCACCGGGGAGCTGTTTTTT CASRLAGVTGELFF
TRBJ1-2 many . TRBV19 TGTGCCAGCGTACAGGGTAACTATGGCTACACCTTC CASVQGNYGYTF
TRBJ2-3 many TRBD1 TRBV19 TGTGCCAGTACCCCACTCGGACAGGGGGCGACCAAAGATACGCAGTATTTT CASTPLGQGATKDTQYF
TRBJ1-5 many . TRBV27 TGTGCCAGCAGTCCCTCGGGCCGGGGTAGCAATCAGCCCCAGCATTTT CASSPSGRGSNQPQHF
TRBJ1-5 once . TRBV19 TGTGCCAGTAGATCCAGTCCGGGGAATCGGCCCAAGCATTTT CASRSSPGNRPKHF